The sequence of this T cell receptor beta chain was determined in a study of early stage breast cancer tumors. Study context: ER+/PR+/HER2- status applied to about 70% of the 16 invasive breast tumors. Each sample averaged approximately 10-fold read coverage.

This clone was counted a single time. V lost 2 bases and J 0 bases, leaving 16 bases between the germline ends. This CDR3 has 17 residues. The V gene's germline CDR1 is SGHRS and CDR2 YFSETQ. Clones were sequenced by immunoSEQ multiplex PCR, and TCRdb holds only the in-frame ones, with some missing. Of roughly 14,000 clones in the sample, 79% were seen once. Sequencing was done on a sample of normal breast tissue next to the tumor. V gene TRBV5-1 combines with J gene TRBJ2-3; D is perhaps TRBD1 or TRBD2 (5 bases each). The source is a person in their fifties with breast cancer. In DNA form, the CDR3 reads TGCGCCAGCAGCTTTTTTCGGGGCTACCCTAGCACAGATACGCAGTATTTT. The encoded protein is CASSFFRGYPSTDTQYF.